The rows below give T cell receptor beta chains drawn from one sample of a study of cytomegalovirus exposure and HLA in healthy donors. TCRdb's copy holds only in-frame clones and misses some; the assay was immunoSEQ multiplex PCR. The ten top clones account for roughly 4%, within a sample of fewer than 150,000 clones. Sample: PBMCs. Source of these receptors: a man younger than 35 in good health and CMV-seronegative. Each CDR3 is given with its conserved first and last residue. D genes are given only for firm matches.

TRBV7-9,TRBJ1-5,-,TGTGCCAGCAGCTTAGCTGCAGGCCAAGGGCCCCAGCATTTT,CASSLAAGQGPQHF
TRBV30,TRBJ1-3,-,TGTGCCTGGAGTCTCGGGGGGGCCTCGGGAAACACCATATATTTT,CAWSLGGASGNTIYF
TRBV4-1,TRBJ1-1,TRBD1,TGCGCCAGCAGCCAATCCGGGACAGGGGTTACTGAAGCTTTCTTT,CASSQSGTGVTEAFF
TRBV7-9,TRBJ2-7,TRBD2,TGTGCCAGCAGCTTAGTAGCGGGGGGCGTCTACGAGCAGTACTTC,CASSLVAGGVYEQYF
TRBV18,TRBJ1-6,TRBD1,TGTGCCAGCTCCTCTGACAGGGGCAATTCACCCCTCCACTTT,CASSSDRGNSPLHF
TRBV29-1,TRBJ1-3,-,TGCAGCGTAGCCAATCCCGCGTCTGGAAACACCATATATTTT,CSVANPASGNTIYF
TRBV5-1,TRBJ1-4,-,TGCGCCAGCAGCCTGGGAGGAACTAATGAAAAACTGTTTTTT,CASSLGGTNEKLFF
TRBV7-9,TRBJ1-5,-,TGTGCCAGCAGCCCCCCAGGTCGGCCCCAGCATTTT,CASSPPGRPQHF
TRBV7-6,TRBJ1-1,TRBD1,TGTGCCAGCAGCGCCGCCCCAGGACAGGGGAACACTGAAGCTTTCTTT,CASSAAPGQGNTEAFF
TRBV5-6,TRBJ1-2,TRBD1,TGTGCCAGCAATGGGCAGGGGGAGGTTTTCACCTTC,CASNGQGEVFTF
TRBV5-1,TRBJ2-2,TRBD1,TGCGCCAGCAGCTTCCGGGACAGGGTATACCGGGAGCTGTTTTTT,CASSFRDRVYRELFF
TRBV25-1,TRBJ2-7,-,TGTGCCAGCAGTGATGGCGGGTTTCCTGCGGAGTTTGAGCAGTACTTC,CASSDGGFPAEFEQYF
TRBV6-1,TRBJ2-1,TRBD2,TGTGCCAGCAGTGAAGCCGCCGGGACTAGCGGGCGGCGGGATGAGCAGTTCTTC,CASSEAAGTSGRRDEQFF
TRBV19,TRBJ2-4,-,TGTGCCAGTAGTGAGGGCCACAAAAACATTCAGTACTTC,CASSEGHKNIQYF
TRBV28,TRBJ1-4,-,TGTGCCAGCAGCGTAAGGGTACAGGGCGTAGAACTGTTTTTT,CASSVRVQGVELFF
TRBV28,TRBJ2-5,TRBD2,TGTGCCAGCAGTCAGAGACTAGCGGGAGGCCCGCAAGAGACCCAGTACTTC,CASSQRLAGGPQETQYF
TRBV23-1,TRBJ2-2,-,TGCGCCAGCAGTCACGGGGACACAATTTACACCGGGGAGCTGTTTTTT,CASSHGDTIYTGELFF
TRBV2,TRBJ2-7,TRBD1,TGTGCCAGCACGGGGACAGATCCCTACGAGCAGTACTTC,CASTGTDPYEQYF
TRBV7-8,TRBJ2-7,TRBD2,TGTGCCAGCAGCCAGGGCCGGGGGGGCTACGAGCAGTACTTC,CASSQGRGGYEQYF
TRBV6-6,TRBJ2-1,TRBD2,TGTGCCAGCAGTGTGACTAGCGGGAGGGGGAATGAGCAGTTCTTC,CASSVTSGRGNEQFF
TRBV7-9,TRBJ2-3,-,TGTGCCAGCAGCCGAGGGGACGTTGGAGGGACAGATACGCAGTATTTT,CASSRGDVGGTDTQYF
TRBV7-2,TRBJ1-1,-,TGTGCCAGTGGAGTCAGACGGGACTTAAACACTGAAGCTTTCTTT,CASGVRRDLNTEAFF
TRBV5-1,TRBJ2-7,-,TGCGCCAGCAGCTTGGCTGGGCTAGCCGACTACGAGCAGTACTTC,CASSLAGLADYEQYF
TRBV19,TRBJ1-1,-,TGTGCCAGTACCCTCGGGAACACTGAAGCTTTCTTT,CASTLGNTEAFF
TRBV9,TRBJ2-5,TRBD1,TGTGCCAGCAGCCTCCGCGGGACAGGGGTGGGCGAGACCCAGTACTTC,CASSLRGTGVGETQYF
TRBV28,TRBJ1-2,TRBD1,TGTGCCAGCAGTTCGGCCGGGACAGGGCGGTCTGGCTACACCTTC,CASSSAGTGRSGYTF
TRBV7-8,TRBJ2-2,TRBD2,TGTGCCAGCAGCCTTAGCGGGGGGGGGACCGGGGAGCTGTTTTTT,CASSLSGGGTGELFF
TRBV7-9,TRBJ1-2,-,TGTGCCAGCAGCTTAGAAAGGGGCAGGGGAGGCTACACCTTC,CASSLERGRGGYTF
TRBV5-4,TRBJ1-2,TRBD1,TGTGCCAGCAGCCACTCAGGGGGCGCACCTGCTGGCTACACCTTC,CASSHSGGAPAGYTF
TRBV15,TRBJ1-4,-,TGTGCCACCAGACACCCCGGATCTGGAGATAAACTGTTTTTT,CATRHPGSGDKLFF
TRBV6-5,TRBJ2-7,TRBD1,TGTGCCAGCAGAAGGGACAGTTACGAGCAGTACTTC,CASRRDSYEQYF
TRBV21-1,TRBJ2-1,-,TGTGCCAGCGACATGGGTTGGCCAACTCGGCAGTTCTTC,CASDMGWPTRQFF
TRBV6-4,TRBJ1-1,TRBD1,TGTGCCAGCAGTGATTGGACAGGCACTGAAGCTTTCTTT,CASSDWTGTEAFF
TRBV10-2,TRBJ2-1,TRBD1,TGCGCCAGCAGCGAGAAGGGACAGGGGAGGAATGAGCAGTTCTTC,CASSEKGQGRNEQFF